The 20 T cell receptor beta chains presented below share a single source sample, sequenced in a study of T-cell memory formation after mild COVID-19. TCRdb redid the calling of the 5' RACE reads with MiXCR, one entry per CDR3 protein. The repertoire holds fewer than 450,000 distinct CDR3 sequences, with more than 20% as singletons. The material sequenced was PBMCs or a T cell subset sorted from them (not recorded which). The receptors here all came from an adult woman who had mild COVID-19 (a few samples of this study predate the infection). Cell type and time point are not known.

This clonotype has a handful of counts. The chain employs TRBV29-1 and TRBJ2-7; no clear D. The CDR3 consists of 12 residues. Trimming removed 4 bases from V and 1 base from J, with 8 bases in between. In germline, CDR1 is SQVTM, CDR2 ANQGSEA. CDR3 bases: TGCAGCGTTGCCGGACCGTCCTACGAGCAGTACTTC. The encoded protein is CSVAGPSYEQYF.

The CDR3 DNA follows: TGCGCCAGCAGCTCCGCGGCTGGAGAGACCCAGTACTTC. Amino acid sequence: CASSSAAGETQYF. This sequence joins TRBV5-1 and TRBJ2-5; no firm D call. CDR1 is SGHRS, CDR2 YFSETQ, per germline. V dropped 3 bases and J dropped 4 bases, with 10 bases sitting between them. The CDR3 spans 13 residues.

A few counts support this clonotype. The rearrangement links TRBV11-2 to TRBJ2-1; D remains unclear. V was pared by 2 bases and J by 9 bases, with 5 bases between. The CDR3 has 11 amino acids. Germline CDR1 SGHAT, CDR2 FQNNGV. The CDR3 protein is CASSLNGEQFF. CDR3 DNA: TGTGCCAGCAGCTTAAACGGTGAGCAGTTCTTC.

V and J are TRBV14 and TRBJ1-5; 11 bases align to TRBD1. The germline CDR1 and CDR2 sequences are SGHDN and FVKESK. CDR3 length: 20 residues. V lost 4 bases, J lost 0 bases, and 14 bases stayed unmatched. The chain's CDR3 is CASSLPGQGGLVYSNQPQHF. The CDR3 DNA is TGTGCCAGCAGCCTACCGGGACAGGGGGGTTTAGTTTATAGCAATCAGCCCCAGCATTTT.

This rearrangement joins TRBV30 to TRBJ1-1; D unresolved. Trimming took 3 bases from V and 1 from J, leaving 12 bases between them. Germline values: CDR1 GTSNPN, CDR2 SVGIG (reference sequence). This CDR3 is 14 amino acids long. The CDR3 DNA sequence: TGTGCCTGGAGATTTAAGGGCGGGAACACTGAAGCTTTCTTT. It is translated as CAWRFKGGNTEAFF.

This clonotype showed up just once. The chain's CDR3 is CASSPRPSGGAGTDTQYF. DNA of the CDR3: TGTGCCAGCAGCCCTAGACCTAGCGGGGGGGCCGGGACAGATACGCAGTATTTT. V usage is TRBV9 and J usage is TRBJ2-3, with TRBD2 matching 12 bases. Per the germline V gene, CDR1 is SGDLS and CDR2 is YYNGEE. V gave up 4 bases and J gave up 3 bases; unmatched junction bases: 12. This CDR3 is 18 amino acids long.

This CDR3 reads CATSRGGRSGDTF. CDR3 nucleotides: TGTGCCACCAGCAGAGGGGGACGGAGCGGTGACACCTTC. The gene calls are TRBV15 and TRBJ1-2, with D possibly being TRBD1 (5 bases). This CDR3 has 13 residues. Germline-derived CDR1 and CDR2 are LNHNV and YYDKDF (reference sequence). V lost 1 base to trimming and J lost 12 bases, with 15 bases between them.

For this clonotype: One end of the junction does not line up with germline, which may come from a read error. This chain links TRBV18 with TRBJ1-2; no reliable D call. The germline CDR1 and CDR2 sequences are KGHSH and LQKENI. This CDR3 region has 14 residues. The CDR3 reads CASSTEGSYYGYTF. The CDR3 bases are TGTGCCAGCTCAACAGAAGGATCCTACTATGGCTACACCTTT.

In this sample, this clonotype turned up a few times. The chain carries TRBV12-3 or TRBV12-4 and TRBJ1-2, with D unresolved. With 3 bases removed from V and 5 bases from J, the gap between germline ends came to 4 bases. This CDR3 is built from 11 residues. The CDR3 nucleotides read TGTGCCAGCAGTTTCCAGTATGGCTACACCTTC. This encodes CASSFQYGYTF.

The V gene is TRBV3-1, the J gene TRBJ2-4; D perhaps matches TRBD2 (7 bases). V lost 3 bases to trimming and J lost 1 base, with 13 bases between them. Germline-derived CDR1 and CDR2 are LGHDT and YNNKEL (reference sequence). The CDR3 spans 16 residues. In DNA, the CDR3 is TGTGCCAGCAGCCAGGGGGGGCGAACGGCCAAAAACATTCAGTACTTC. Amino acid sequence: CASSQGGRTAKNIQYF.

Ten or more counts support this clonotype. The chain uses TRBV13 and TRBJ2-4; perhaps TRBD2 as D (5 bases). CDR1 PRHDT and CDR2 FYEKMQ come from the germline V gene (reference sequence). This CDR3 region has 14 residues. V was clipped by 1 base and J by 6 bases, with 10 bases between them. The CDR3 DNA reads TGTGCCAGCAGCTTAGACTCCCGGGGAAACATTCAGTACTTC. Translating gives CASSLDSRGNIQYF.

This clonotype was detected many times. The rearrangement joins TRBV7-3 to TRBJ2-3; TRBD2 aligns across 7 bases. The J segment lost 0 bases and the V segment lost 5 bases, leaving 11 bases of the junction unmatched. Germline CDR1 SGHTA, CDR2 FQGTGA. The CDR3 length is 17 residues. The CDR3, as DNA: TGTGCCAGCAGCCTGGGGCCTAGCGGCCTTAGCACAGATACGCAGTATTTT. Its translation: CASSLGPSGLSTDTQYF.

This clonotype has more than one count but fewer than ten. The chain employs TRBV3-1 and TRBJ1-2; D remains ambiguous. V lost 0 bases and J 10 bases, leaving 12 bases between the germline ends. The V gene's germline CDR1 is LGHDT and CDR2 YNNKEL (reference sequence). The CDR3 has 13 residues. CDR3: CASSQDGAQDYTF. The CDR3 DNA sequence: TGTGCCAGCAGCCAAGATGGCGCCCAGGACTACACCTTC.

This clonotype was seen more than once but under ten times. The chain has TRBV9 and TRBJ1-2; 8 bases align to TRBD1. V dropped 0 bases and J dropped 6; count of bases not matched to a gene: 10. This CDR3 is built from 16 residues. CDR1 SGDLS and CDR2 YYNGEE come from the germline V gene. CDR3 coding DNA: TGTGCCAGCAGCGTAGGACGCGGCGAACAGGGGGATGGCTACACCTTC. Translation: CASSVGRGEQGDGYTF.

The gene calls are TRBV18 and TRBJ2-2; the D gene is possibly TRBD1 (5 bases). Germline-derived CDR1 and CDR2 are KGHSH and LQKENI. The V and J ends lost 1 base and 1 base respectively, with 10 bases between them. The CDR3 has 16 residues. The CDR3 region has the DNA TGTGCCAGCTCACCACGTAGCCAGGGGAACACCGGGGAGCTGTTTTTT. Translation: CASSPRSQGNTGELFF.

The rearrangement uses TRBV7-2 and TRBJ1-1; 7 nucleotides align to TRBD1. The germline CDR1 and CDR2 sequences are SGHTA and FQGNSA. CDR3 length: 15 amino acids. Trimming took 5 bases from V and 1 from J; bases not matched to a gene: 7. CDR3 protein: CASSRAGTENTEAFF. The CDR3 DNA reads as TGTGCCAGCAGCCGCGCCGGGACAGAGAACACTGAAGCTTTCTTT.

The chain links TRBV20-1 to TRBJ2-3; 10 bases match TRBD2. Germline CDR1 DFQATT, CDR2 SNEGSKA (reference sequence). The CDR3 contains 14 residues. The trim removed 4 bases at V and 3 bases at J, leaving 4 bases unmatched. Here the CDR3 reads CSATTSGMTDTQYF. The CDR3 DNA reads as TGCAGTGCTACCACTAGCGGGATGACAGATACGCAGTATTTT.

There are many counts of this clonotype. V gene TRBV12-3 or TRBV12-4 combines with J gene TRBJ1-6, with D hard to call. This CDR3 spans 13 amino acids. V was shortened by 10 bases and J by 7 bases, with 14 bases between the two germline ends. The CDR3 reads CATRAEENSPLHF. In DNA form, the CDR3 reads TGTGCCACCCGGGCCGAAGAGAATTCACCCCTCCACTTT.

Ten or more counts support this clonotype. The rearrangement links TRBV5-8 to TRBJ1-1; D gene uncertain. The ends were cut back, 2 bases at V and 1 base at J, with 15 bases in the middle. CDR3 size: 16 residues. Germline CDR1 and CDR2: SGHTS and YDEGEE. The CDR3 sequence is CASSFRSGRGNTEAFF. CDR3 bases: TGTGCCAGCAGCTTTAGATCAGGACGAGGGAACACTGAAGCTTTCTTT. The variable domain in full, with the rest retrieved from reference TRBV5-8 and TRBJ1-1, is EAGVTQSPTHLIKTRGQQATLRCSPISGHTSVYWYQQALGLGLQFLLWYDEGEERNRGNFPPRFSGRQFPNYSSELNVNALELEDSALYLCASSFRSGRGNTEAFFGQGTRLTVV.

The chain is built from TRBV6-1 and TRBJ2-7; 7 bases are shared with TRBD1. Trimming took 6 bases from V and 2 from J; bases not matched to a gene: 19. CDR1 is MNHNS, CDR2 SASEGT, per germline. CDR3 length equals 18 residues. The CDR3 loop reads CASSAPPWDSDRPYEQYF. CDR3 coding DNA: TGTGCCAGCAGCGCGCCCCCCTGGGACAGTGATCGTCCCTACGAGCAGTACTTC.